This TCR beta chain was sequenced in a study of shared clonotypes between healthy human individuals. Details on this clone: What it binds is not known. Other nucleotide sequences in the sample specify the same CDR3.

The germline gives CDR1 MNHNS, CDR2 SASEGT. V lost 1 base and J lost 0, with 4 bases in between. This CDR3 has 13 residues. TCRdb's copy holds only in-frame clones and misses some; the assay was immunoSEQ multiplex PCR. The sample shows around 2,000,000 clones, over 85% of them seen only once. Study-wide results and limits: Generally, naive subsets came out with larger estimated richness than memory subsets.

CD8 cells regarded as naive lacked CD45RO, were positively chosen for CCR7, and omitted terminally differentiated effector memory CD45RA+ cells. J is TRBJ2-7 and V is TRBV6-1; D gene uncertain. Sequencing was performed on naive CD8+ T cells sorted from blood. The receptor's source is a man younger than 35 in good health. The CDR3 is CASSEGSSYEQYF. The DNA of the CDR3 is TGTGCCAGCAGTGAAGGTAGCTCCTACGAGCAGTACTTC.